This T cell receptor (beta chain) is from a study of blood T cell repertoires in COVID-19. Turning to the study itself: The cDNA or gDNA used as material had been derived from T cells, B-cell-depleted T cells, or PBMCs.

Only in-frame clones appear in the TCRdb table, and some are missing; sequencing was by immunoSEQ multiplex PCR. The table records under 400,000 clones, about 89% of them present only once. This clone appeared a few times. The CDR3 has 12 residues. CDR1 and CDR2 from the germline V gene are MDHEN and SYDVKM. Trimming removed 8 bases from V and 3 bases from J, with 10 bases in between. The receptor was derived from a woman aged 30 to 39 with COVID-19, enrolled during active disease. The chain links TRBV28 to TRBJ1-2; TRBD1 is a possible D gene (5 bases). The specimen was peripheral blood. The CDR3 nucleotides are TGTGCCAGCCTCAGGGTTTACTATGGCTACACCTTC. Its translation is CASLRVYYGYTF.